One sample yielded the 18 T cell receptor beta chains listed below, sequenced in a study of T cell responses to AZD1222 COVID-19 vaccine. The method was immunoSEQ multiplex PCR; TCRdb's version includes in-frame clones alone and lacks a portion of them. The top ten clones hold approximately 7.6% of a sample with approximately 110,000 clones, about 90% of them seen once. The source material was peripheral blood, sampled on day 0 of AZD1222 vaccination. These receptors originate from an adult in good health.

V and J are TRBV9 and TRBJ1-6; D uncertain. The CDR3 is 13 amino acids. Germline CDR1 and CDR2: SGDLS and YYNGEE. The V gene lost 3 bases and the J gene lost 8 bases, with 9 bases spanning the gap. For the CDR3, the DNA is TGTGCCAGCAGCGGGTGGGCATATTCACCCCTCCACTTT. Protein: CASSGWAYSPLHF.

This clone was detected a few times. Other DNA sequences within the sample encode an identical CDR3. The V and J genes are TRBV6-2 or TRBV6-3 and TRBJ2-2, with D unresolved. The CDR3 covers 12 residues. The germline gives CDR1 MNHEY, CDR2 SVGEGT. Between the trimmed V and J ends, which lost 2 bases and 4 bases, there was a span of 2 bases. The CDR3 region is CASSYPTGELFF. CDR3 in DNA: TGTGCCAGCAGTTACCCCACCGGGGAGCTGTTTTTT.

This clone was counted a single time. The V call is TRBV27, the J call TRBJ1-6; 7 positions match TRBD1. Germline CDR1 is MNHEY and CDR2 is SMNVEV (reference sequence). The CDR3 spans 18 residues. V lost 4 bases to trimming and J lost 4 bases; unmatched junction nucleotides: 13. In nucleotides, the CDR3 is TGTGCCAGCAGTTCTCACGCGGCCGGGACAGATTATAATTCACCCCTCCACTTT. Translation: CASSSHAAGTDYNSPLHF.

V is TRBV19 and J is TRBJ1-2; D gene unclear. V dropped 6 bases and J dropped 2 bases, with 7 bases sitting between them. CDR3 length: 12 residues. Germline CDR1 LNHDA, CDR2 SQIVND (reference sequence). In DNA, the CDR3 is TGTGCCAGTAGGGGCAGCAACTATGGCTACACCTTC. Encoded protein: CASRGSNYGYTF.

The CDR3 bases are TGCAGTGCTAGTAGCGGGCGCGAGGAGCAGTACTTC. Translated, it gives CSASSGREEQYF. V and J are TRBV20-1 and TRBJ2-7; TRBD2 matches 7 bases. Per the germline V gene, CDR1 is DFQATT and CDR2 is SNEGSKA (reference sequence). The CDR3 spans 12 residues. V shed 3 bases and J 7 bases; nucleotides not matched to a gene: 6.

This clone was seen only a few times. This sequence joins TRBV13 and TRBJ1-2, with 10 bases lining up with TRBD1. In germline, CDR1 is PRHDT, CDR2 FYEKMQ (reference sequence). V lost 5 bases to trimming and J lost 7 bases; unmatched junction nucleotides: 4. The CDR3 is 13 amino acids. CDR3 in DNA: TGTGCCAGCAGCCCGGGACAGGGGTTTGGCTACACCTTC. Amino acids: CASSPGQGFGYTF.

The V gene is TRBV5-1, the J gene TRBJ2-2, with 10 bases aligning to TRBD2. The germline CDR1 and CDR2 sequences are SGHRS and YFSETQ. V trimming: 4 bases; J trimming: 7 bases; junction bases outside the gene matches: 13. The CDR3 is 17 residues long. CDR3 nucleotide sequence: TGCGCCAGCAGCCATCTAATCGGAGCGGGAGGGGTCGGGGAGCTGTTTTTT. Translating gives CASSHLIGAGGVGELFF.

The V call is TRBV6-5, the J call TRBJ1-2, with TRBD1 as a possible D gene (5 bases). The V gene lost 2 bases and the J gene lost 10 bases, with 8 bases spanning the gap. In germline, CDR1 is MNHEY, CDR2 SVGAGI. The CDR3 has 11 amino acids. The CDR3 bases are TGTGCCAGCAGTTACGGGGCCGACTACACCTTC. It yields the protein CASSYGADYTF.

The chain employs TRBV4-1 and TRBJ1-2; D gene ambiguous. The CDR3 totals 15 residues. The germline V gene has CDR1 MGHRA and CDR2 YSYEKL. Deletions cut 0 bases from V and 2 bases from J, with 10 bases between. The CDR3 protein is CASSQEWARNYGYTF. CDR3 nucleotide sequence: TGCGCCAGCAGCCAAGAGTGGGCACGCAACTATGGCTACACCTTC.

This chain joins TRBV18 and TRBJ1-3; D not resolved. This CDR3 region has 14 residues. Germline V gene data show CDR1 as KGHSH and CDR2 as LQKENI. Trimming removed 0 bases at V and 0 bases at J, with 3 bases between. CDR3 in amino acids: CASSPPNSGNTIYF. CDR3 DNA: TGTGCCAGCTCACCACCCAACTCTGGAAACACCATATATTTT. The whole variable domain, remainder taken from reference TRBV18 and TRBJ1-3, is NAGVMQNPRHLVRRRGQEARLRCSPMKGHSHVYWYRQLPEEGLKFMVYLQKENIIDESGMPKERFSAEFPKEGPSILRIQQVVRGDSAAYFCASSPPNSGNTIYFGEGSWLTVV.

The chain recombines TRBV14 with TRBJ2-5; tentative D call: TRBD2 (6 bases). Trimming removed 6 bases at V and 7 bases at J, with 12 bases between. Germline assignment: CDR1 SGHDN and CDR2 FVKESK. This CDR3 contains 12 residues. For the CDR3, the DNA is TGTGCCAGCAGTCCCGGGGGATGGACCCAGTACTTC. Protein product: CASSPGGWTQYF. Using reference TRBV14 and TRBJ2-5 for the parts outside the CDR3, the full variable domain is EAGVTQFPSHSVIEKGQTVTLRCDPISGHDNLYWYRRVMGKEIKFLLHFVKESKQDESGMPNNRFLAERTGGTYSTLKVQPAELEDSGVYFCASSPGGWTQYFGPGTRLLVL.

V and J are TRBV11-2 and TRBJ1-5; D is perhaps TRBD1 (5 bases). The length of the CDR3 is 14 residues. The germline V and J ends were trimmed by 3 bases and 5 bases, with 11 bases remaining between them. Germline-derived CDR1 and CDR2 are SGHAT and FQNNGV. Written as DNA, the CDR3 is TGTGCCAGCAGCTTGGGCCAGGGACATCAGCCCCAGCATTTT. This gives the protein CASSLGQGHQPQHF.

The CDR3 sequence: CASSPPGADGEKLFF. The CDR3 nucleotides are TGTGCCAGCAGCCCCCCGGGGGCGGATGGTGAAAAACTGTTTTTT. J is TRBJ1-4 and V is TRBV5-4; TRBD1 is a possible D gene (6 bases). CDR3 length equals 15 residues. V was shortened by 4 bases and J by 7 bases, with 17 bases between the two germline ends. CDR1 and CDR2 from the germline V gene are SGHNT and YYREEE (reference sequence).

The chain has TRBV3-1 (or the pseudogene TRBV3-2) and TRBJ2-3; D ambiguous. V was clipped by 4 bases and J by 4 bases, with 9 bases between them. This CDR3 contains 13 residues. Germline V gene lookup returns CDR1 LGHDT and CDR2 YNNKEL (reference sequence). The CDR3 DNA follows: TGTGCCAGCAGCCTCACGGAAGCAGATACGCAGTATTTT. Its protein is CASSLTEADTQYF.

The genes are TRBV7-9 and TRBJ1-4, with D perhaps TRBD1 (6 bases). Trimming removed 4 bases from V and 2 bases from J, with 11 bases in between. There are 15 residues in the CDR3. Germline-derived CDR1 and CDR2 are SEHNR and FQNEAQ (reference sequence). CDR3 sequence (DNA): TGTGCCAGCAGCTCGCAACAGGGTACTAATGAAAAACTGTTTTTT. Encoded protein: CASSSQQGTNEKLFF.

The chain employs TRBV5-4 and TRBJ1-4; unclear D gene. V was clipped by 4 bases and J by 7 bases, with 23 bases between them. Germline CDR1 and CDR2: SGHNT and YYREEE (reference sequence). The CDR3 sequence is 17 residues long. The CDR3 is CASSPGGITSTGEKLFF. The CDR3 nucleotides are TGTGCCAGCAGCCCCGGAGGAATCACTTCCACTGGTGAAAAACTGTTTTTT.

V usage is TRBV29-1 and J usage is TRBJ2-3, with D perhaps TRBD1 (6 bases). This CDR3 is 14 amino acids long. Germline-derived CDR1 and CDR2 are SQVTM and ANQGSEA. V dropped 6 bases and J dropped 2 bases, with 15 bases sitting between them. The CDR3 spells CSVQGQTLTDTQYF. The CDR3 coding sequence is TGCAGCGTGCAGGGACAAACACTCACAGATACGCAGTATTTT.

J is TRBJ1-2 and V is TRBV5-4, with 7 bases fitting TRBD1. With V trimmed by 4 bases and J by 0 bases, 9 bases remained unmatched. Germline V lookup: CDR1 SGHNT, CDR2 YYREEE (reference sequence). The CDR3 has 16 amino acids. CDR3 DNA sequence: TGTGCCAGCAGCCTCGGACAGGTCTCAGCTAACTATGGCTACACCTTC. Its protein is CASSLGQVSANYGYTF.